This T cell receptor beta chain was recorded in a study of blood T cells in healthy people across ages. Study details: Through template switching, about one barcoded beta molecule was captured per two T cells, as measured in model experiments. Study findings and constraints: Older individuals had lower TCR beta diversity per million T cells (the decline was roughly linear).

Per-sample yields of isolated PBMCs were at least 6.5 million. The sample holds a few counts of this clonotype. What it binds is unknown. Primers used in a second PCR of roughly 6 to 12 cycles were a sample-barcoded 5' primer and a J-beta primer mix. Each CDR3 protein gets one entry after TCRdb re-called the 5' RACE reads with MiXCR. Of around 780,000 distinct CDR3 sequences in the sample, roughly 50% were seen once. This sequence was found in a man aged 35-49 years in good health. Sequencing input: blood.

As DNA, the CDR3 is TGTGCCAGCAGTTTGCGACAGAATCAGCCCCAGCATTTT. Translating gives CASSLRQNQPQHF. The V call is TRBV28, the J call TRBJ1-5; possible D gene TRBD1, 5 bases. Germline CDR1 MDHEN, CDR2 SYDVKM. V was pared by 3 bases and J by 4 bases, with 7 bases between. The CDR3 covers 13 residues.